These 3 T cell receptor beta chains originate from one sample sequenced in a study of T cell repertoires in cytomegalovirus infection (dated by TCRdb to the late 2010s). No antigens are known for them. The treatment or condition label on this specimen signifies: in vitro stimulation with specific CMV peptide epitopes to enrich CMV-specific T cells. This sample was sequenced with an Illumina HiSeq 1500. Using fastp at Q25 and MiXCR, TCRdb reprocessed the public reads and kept productive beta chains. All rows with the same CDR3 protein become a single entry with the most common DNA and genes. The sample data list about 78,000 distinct CDR3 sequences, and 35% to 50% of these were observed just once. More than 85% of the sample lies in the top ten. The sequences come from CD8+ T cells from cultured PBMCs, collected from culture after CMV antigen stimulation. Receptor source: a human donor in good health (CMV status not recorded). Some clones in this sample may be carry-over from other donors' samples.

This clonotype was counted at least ten times. The rearrangement links TRBV12-3 or TRBV12-4 to TRBJ2-7, with no clear D. The CDR3 is 13 residues long. Deletions cut 5 bases from V and 4 bases from J, with 12 bases between. The CDR3 DNA sequence: TGTGCCAGCAGTCTCTCGTTGAATTACGAGCAGTACTTC. Translating gives CASSLSLNYEQYF.

In this sample, this clonotype turned up a few times. This rearrangement joins TRBV7-8 to TRBJ2-1; D gene uncertain. Germline V gene sequence: CDR1 SGHVS, CDR2 FQNEAQ. Trimming removed 5 bases from V and 6 bases from J, with 14 bases in between. The CDR3 is 14 residues long. The CDR3 loop is CASSPLTYRNEQFF. Written as DNA, the CDR3 is TGTGCCAGCAGCCCCCTAACGTACCGCAATGAGCAGTTCTTC.

The genes are TRBV6-1 and TRBJ2-7; 8 bases fit TRBD1. The V gene's germline CDR1 is MNHNS and CDR2 SASEGT. Germline trimming cut 5 bases from V and 6 bases from J; bases unmatched to any gene: 18. The CDR3 consists of 17 residues. This chain's CDR3 is CASSSRNDRGGLSEQYF. In DNA form, the CDR3 reads TGTGCCAGCAGTTCGCGAAATGACAGGGGCGGCCTTAGCGAGCAGTACTTC.